These T cell receptor beta chains were read from a single sample in a study of shared clonotypes between healthy human individuals. Here immunoSEQ multiplex PCR was the method, and the copy in TCRdb shows in-frame clones only, minus some. This sample yields 2 million to 2.5 million clones, of which roughly 93% are seen a single time; roughly 0.36% belongs to the top ten. The specimen was naive CD4+ T cells from PBMCs. Receptors were obtained from a young man in good health. Some clones in this sample may be carry-over from other donors' samples. Both conserved end residues are part of each CDR3. D genes are given only for firm matches. The size entry is marked missing in some rows and otherwise reads once, few, many or a size class.

d_gene	v_gene	abundance	j_gene	CDR3nt	CDR3aa
NA	TRBV4-2	NA	TRBJ2-1	TGTGCCAGCACCGGGGCCTACAATGAGCAGTTCTTC	CASTGAYNEQFF
NA	TRBV29-1	NA	TRBJ2-1	TGCAGCGTTGTGAAAGTCGATTGGGAGCAGTTCTTC	CSVVKVDWEQFF
NA	TRBV7-3	NA	TRBJ2-7	TGTGCCAGCAGCTTAGGGGCAGGGGCAAGCTACGAGCAGTACTTC	CASSLGAGASYEQYF
TRBD1	TRBV10-3	NA	TRBJ1-2	TGTGCCATCGGGATGGGGCAGGGGGCGAGCGCCTATGGCTACACCTTC	CAIGMGQGASAYGYTF
TRBD1	TRBV6-5	NA	TRBJ1-1	TGTGCCAGCAGCCAGACAGGGTTTAGCACTGAAGCTTTCTTT	CASSQTGFSTEAFF
NA	TRBV4-2	NA	TRBJ2-1	TGTGCCAGCAGCCAAGAGTTGCGTCGGCAGGGGAACAATGAGCAGTTCTTC	CASSQELRRQGNNEQFF
NA	TRBV5-4	NA	TRBJ2-5	TGTGCCAGCAGCTTGCAAAGCTCCCAAGAGACCCAGTACTTC	CASSLQSSQETQYF
TRBD2	TRBV18	NA	TRBJ2-1	TGTGCCAGCTCACCACCCCCCGGGACTAGCGGGCGTAATGAGCAGTTCTTC	CASSPPPGTSGRNEQFF
NA	TRBV15	NA	TRBJ2-3	TGTGCCACCAGGGGATATAGTACGCAGTATTTT	CATRGYSTQYF
NA	TRBV5-1	NA	TRBJ2-3	TGCGCCAGCAGCTTAGGGCAGAATGGAGTCGCGCAGTATTTT	CASSLGQNGVAQYF
NA	TRBV9	NA	TRBJ2-7	TGTGCCAGCAGCCCCCTGGGAAGCTCCTACGAGCAGTACTTC	CASSPLGSSYEQYF
TRBD1	TRBV9	NA	TRBJ2-3	TGTGCCAGCAGCGTAGCAGGGGGTTTGGCAGATACGCAGTATTTT	CASSVAGGLADTQYF
NA	TRBV11-3	NA	TRBJ2-3	TGTGCCAGCAGCTTAGAGGGGGTCGGCACAGATACGCAGTATTTT	CASSLEGVGTDTQYF
TRBD1	TRBV4-1	once	TRBJ2-4	TGCGCCAGCAGCCAACCTCGGGACAGTTTAGCCAAAAACATTCAGTACTTC	CASSQPRDSLAKNIQYF
TRBD1	TRBV7-8	NA	TRBJ2-5	TGTGCCAGCAGCCCAACAGGGGGCTTCGGAGAGACCCAGTACTTC	CASSPTGGFGETQYF
TRBD2	TRBV28	NA	TRBJ2-7	TGTGCCAGCAGTGCTGGCGGGAGCAGCTCCTACGAGCAGTACTTC	CASSAGGSSSYEQYF
NA	TRBV9	NA	TRBJ2-6	TGTGCCAGCAGCCCCCAACCTGGGGCCAACGTCCTGACTTTC	CASSPQPGANVLTF
NA	TRBV4-1	NA	TRBJ1-5	TGCGCCAGCAGCCAATTCAGGAGTCATCAGCCCCAGCATTTT	CASSQFRSHQPQHF
NA	TRBV28	NA	TRBJ2-7	TGTGCCAGCAGTTTAGTGGGAATCTACGAGCAGTACTTC	CASSLVGIYEQYF
NA	TRBV6-1	NA	TRBJ1-5	TGTGCCAGCAGTGAAAGAATAGCTAGCAATCAGCCCCAGCATTTT	CASSERIASNQPQHF
NA	TRBV10-3	NA	TRBJ1-1	TGTGCCATCAGTGAATTCGGCCCGTTGGGGGTGAACACTGAAGCTTTCTTT	CAISEFGPLGVNTEAFF
NA	TRBV7-6	once	TRBJ2-6	TGTGCCAGCAGCCCACGGAGCTCTGGGGCCAACGTCCTGACTTTC	CASSPRSSGANVLTF
NA	TRBV30	NA	TRBJ1-3	TGTGCCTGGAGTGTACTCCGGGGGCATCTTTGCTTT	CAWSVLRGHLCF
NA	TRBV6-6	NA	TRBJ2-1	TGTGCCAGCAGTTCGAAACTAGCAGTAAGCTACAATGAGCAGTTCTTC	CASSSKLAVSYNEQFF
NA	TRBV2	few	TRBJ2-1	TGTGCCAGCAGTGAGTACGATGAGCAGTTCTTC	CASSEYDEQFF
NA	TRBV6-1	NA	TRBJ1-2	TGTGCCAGCAGTGAAAGGGGTGGCGGCTACACCTTC	CASSERGGGYTF
NA	TRBV7-9	NA	TRBJ2-1	TGTGCCAGCAGCCCCGGGCCTTCCAATGAGCAGTTCTTC	CASSPGPSNEQFF
NA	TRBV5-8	NA	TRBJ1-2	TGTGCCAGCAGCTTGTATGGCTACACCTTC	CASSLYGYTF
NA	TRBV11-3	once	TRBJ1-3	TGTGCCAGCAGCCCCGTGGTGGAGCAAGGAAACACCATATATTTT	CASSPVVEQGNTIYF
NA	TRBV6-5	NA	TRBJ1-1	TGTGCCAGCACCCTCCTTCATGGGAACACTGAAGCTTTCTTT	CASTLLHGNTEAFF
NA	TRBV5-4	once	TRBJ2-2	TGTGCCAGCAGCTTGGGGCTAGAGGCGAGCACCGGGGAGCTGTTTTTT	CASSLGLEASTGELFF
TRBD1	TRBV11-2	NA	TRBJ1-2	TGTGCCAGCAGCTCCGGGACAGCCGGGGCGGGTGGCTACACCTTC	CASSSGTAGAGGYTF
TRBD2	TRBV2	NA	TRBJ2-7	TGTGCCAGCAGTCCCCTGACTAGCGGGAGCGCTTCGCAGTACTTC	CASSPLTSGSASQYF
NA	TRBV4-1	few	TRBJ1-1	TGCGCCAGCAGCCAAAGTTACGGGAACACTGAAGCTTTCTTT	CASSQSYGNTEAFF
NA	TRBV28	once	TRBJ1-3	TGTGCCAGCAGCAAGGGGGGCGGAAACACCATATATTTT	CASSKGGGNTIYF
TRBD2	TRBV27	NA	TRBJ2-3	TGTGCCAGCAGCAAGCGGGGGACAGATACGCAGTATTTT	CASSKRGTDTQYF
NA	TRBV28	NA	TRBJ2-2	TGTGCCAGTTTCCAAGGCGGTATACGGGAGCTGTTTTTT	CASFQGGIRELFF
NA	TRBV5-6	NA	TRBJ1-2	TGTGCCAGCAGCTTGGGGCAGGACTATGGCTACACCTTC	CASSLGQDYGYTF
TRBD1	TRBV28	NA	TRBJ1-2	TGTGCCAGCAGTTTGACGGGACAGACCTATGGCTACACCTTC	CASSLTGQTYGYTF